Sequencing of this T cell receptor (beta chain) was carried out in a study of beta chain features in type 1 diabetes. Broader study findings: TCRB repertoires of naive, central memory and Treg cells appeared more similar among patients than among healthy donors. More deletions and fewer insertions at VDJ junctions were found in patients with type 1 diabetes. Shortening of TCRB CDR3s, moderate but significant, appeared in all four CD4+ subsets of Type 1 diabetes patients.

About 100 mL of blood, on average, came from one heparinised draw per donor. Post-sort purity exceeded 98% for all sorted populations. The sequenced template was cDNA made from the entire isolated RNA. Generated by immunoSEQ multiplex PCR, the TCRdb table keeps only in-frame clones and is missing some. Found here are 160,000 or so clones, roughly 8% of them singletons; the top ten hold 0.45% to 0.55%. Comment on this clone: Its antigen is still unknown.

Input material: central memory CD4+ T cells from blood. The sequence derives from a woman aged 18-30 years with type 1 diabetes.

CDR3 amino acids: CASSYGGGNYGYTF. The CDR3 coding sequence is TGTGCCAGCAGTTACGGGGGCGGTAACTATGGCTACACCTTC. The chain uses TRBV6-5 and TRBJ1-2, with D tentatively TRBD1 (6 bases). The CDR3 contains 14 residues. V was shortened by 2 bases and J by 1 base, with 8 bases between the two germline ends. Per germline, CDR1 MNHEY and CDR2 SVGAGI.